A selection of T cell receptor beta chains follows, all from one sample in a study of identifying expanded T cells in peripheral blood. Sequenced by immunoSEQ multiplex PCR; TCRdb stores in-frame clones only, minus some. This sample has approximately 110,000 clones, with about 89% found just once. The material sequenced was blood. The receptors originated from a person aged 18 to 75 in good health. Both conserved end residues are part of each CDR3. Fields, in order: V gene, J gene, CDR3 protein.

v_call: TRBV27
j_call: TRBJ2-5
cdr3_aa: CASSPLTSGGVSETQYF

v_call: TRBV7-2
j_call: TRBJ2-7
cdr3_aa: CASSFLAGGLYEQYF

v_call: TRBV4-3
j_call: TRBJ2-7
cdr3_aa: CASSQAQRSGGGEQYF

v_call: TRBV6-4
j_call: TRBJ2-3
cdr3_aa: CASSDGTGGTDTQYF

v_call: TRBV19
j_call: TRBJ2-3
cdr3_aa: CASRPQGGGRADTQYF

v_call: TRBV25-1
j_call: TRBJ2-5
cdr3_aa: CASSGAGETQYF

v_call: TRBV13
j_call: TRBJ2-7
cdr3_aa: CASCPSRETGLFESREQYF

v_call: TRBV7-9
j_call: TRBJ2-1
cdr3_aa: CASSLLGAYNEQFF

v_call: TRBV19
j_call: TRBJ1-1
cdr3_aa: CASTDRGFGTEAFF

v_call: TRBV6-5
j_call: TRBJ1-2
cdr3_aa: CASSPFVGPEYGYTF

v_call: TRBV7-2
j_call: TRBJ2-3
cdr3_aa: CASSRDRAPWDTQYF

v_call: TRBV2
j_call: TRBJ2-3
cdr3_aa: CASRVTSGTFTDTQYF

v_call: TRBV27
j_call: TRBJ2-7
cdr3_aa: CASSLSGPLGEQYF

v_call: TRBV9
j_call: TRBJ2-3
cdr3_aa: CASSVIGRADTQYF

v_call: TRBV12-5
j_call: TRBJ1-4
cdr3_aa: CASGPGLGRPIEKLFF

v_call: TRBV2
j_call: TRBJ2-7
cdr3_aa: CASIGTSDYEQYF

v_call: TRBV7-6
j_call: TRBJ1-4
cdr3_aa: CASSLTGGPNEKLFF

v_call: TRBV4-3
j_call: TRBJ2-2
cdr3_aa: CASSHRVPPNTGELFF

v_call: TRBV29-1
j_call: TRBJ2-3
cdr3_aa: CSGRAGAIQWYF

v_call: TRBV7-9
j_call: TRBJ2-3
cdr3_aa: CASSLAAGTGRDTQYF

v_call: TRBV27
j_call: TRBJ1-5
cdr3_aa: CASSWRGAHQPQHF

v_call: TRBV19
j_call: TRBJ1-6
cdr3_aa: CASSSARSVKSSYNSPLHF

v_call: TRBV11-2
j_call: TRBJ2-5
cdr3_aa: CASSLRGGTGETQYF

v_call: TRBV6-4
j_call: TRBJ2-3
cdr3_aa: CASSVGVSGRDTQYF

v_call: TRBV5-4
j_call: TRBJ1-2
cdr3_aa: CASSVGWGDNYGYTF

v_call: TRBV30
j_call: TRBJ1-1
cdr3_aa: CAWSIGKTEAFF

v_call: TRBV10-3
j_call: TRBJ2-3
cdr3_aa: CAISEGWSRAADTQYF

v_call: TRBV6-4
j_call: TRBJ1-6
cdr3_aa: CASSGHPDRRQLRNSPLHF

v_call: TRBV12-5
j_call: TRBJ2-1
cdr3_aa: CASGVILNEQFF

v_call: TRBV6-5
j_call: TRBJ2-1
cdr3_aa: CASSPDRVNNEQFF

v_call: TRBV5-4
j_call: TRBJ2-2
cdr3_aa: CASTPGTSRTGELFF

v_call: TRBV2
j_call: TRBJ2-1
cdr3_aa: CASGAVGVDNEQFF

v_call: TRBV7-9
j_call: TRBJ1-1
cdr3_aa: CASSLTSWNTEAFF

v_call: TRBV6-5
j_call: TRBJ1-3
cdr3_aa: CASSEQGGGNTIYF

v_call: TRBV9
j_call: TRBJ1-3
cdr3_aa: CASSGAQGNTIYF

v_call: TRBV6-6
j_call: TRBJ1-2
cdr3_aa: CASGLNPTGGGYTF

v_call: TRBV7-2
j_call: TRBJ2-1
cdr3_aa: CASSWGGPYNEQFF

v_call: TRBV5-1
j_call: TRBJ1-4
cdr3_aa: CASSSNTGLANNEKLFF

v_call: TRBV9
j_call: TRBJ2-3
cdr3_aa: CASSLGLAGGLLGTDTQYF

v_call: TRBV19
j_call: TRBJ2-3
cdr3_aa: CASSTPWGTSTDTQYF

v_call: TRBV5-6
j_call: TRBJ2-3
cdr3_aa: CASSPGWGRQDTQYF

v_call: TRBV18
j_call: TRBJ2-3
cdr3_aa: CASSPDDRSTDTQYF

v_call: TRBV29-1
j_call: TRBJ2-4
cdr3_aa: CSVETATKNIQYF

v_call: TRBV7-6
j_call: TRBJ2-5
cdr3_aa: CASSPGSGGSQETQYF

v_call: TRBV11-2
j_call: TRBJ2-3
cdr3_aa: CASSLGSGAVDTQYF

v_call: TRBV5-8
j_call: TRBJ2-7
cdr3_aa: CASSIERGSSYEQYF

v_call: TRBV27
j_call: TRBJ2-1
cdr3_aa: CASSPFPALGNEQFF

v_call: TRBV7-2
j_call: TRBJ1-3
cdr3_aa: CASRRQGPGAGNTIYF

v_call: TRBV6-5
j_call: TRBJ2-1
cdr3_aa: CASTGTSVEQFF

v_call: TRBV7-5
j_call: TRBJ1-5
cdr3_aa: CARSRPGGQPQHF

v_call: TRBV7-7
j_call: TRBJ1-6
cdr3_aa: CATRGRRVVPLHF

v_call: TRBV27
j_call: TRBJ2-1
cdr3_aa: CASSTSYAAWGGNEQFF

v_call: TRBV18
j_call: TRBJ1-5
cdr3_aa: CASSPDSNQPQHF

v_call: TRBV5-6
j_call: TRBJ2-5
cdr3_aa: CASSRQGAQETQYF

v_call: TRBV19
j_call: TRBJ1-5
cdr3_aa: CASSISGTGAVYNQPQHF